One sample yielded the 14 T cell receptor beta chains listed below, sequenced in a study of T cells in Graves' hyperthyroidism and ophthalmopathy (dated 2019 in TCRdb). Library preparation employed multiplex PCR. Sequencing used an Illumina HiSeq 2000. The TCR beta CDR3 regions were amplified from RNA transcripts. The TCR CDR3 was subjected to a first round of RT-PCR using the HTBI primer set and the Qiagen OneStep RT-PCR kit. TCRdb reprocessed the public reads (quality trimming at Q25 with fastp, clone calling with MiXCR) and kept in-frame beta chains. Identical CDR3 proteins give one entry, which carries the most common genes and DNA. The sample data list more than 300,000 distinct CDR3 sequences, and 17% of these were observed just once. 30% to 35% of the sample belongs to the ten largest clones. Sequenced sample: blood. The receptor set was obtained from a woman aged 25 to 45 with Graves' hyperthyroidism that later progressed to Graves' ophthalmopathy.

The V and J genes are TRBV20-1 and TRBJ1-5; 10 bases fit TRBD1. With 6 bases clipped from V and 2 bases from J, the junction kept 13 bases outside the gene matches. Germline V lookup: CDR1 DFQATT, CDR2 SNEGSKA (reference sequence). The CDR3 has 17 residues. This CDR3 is CSAPGTGVLRRNQPQHF. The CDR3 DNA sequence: TGCAGTGCCCCCGGGACAGGGGTTTTAAGGCGCAATCAGCCCCAGCATTTT.

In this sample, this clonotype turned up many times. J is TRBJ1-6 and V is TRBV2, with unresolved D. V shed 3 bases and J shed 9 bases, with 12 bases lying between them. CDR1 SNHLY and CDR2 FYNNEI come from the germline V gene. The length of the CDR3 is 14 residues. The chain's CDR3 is CASSDKTLSSPLHF. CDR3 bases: TGTGCCAGCAGTGACAAGACACTATCTTCACCCCTCCACTTT.

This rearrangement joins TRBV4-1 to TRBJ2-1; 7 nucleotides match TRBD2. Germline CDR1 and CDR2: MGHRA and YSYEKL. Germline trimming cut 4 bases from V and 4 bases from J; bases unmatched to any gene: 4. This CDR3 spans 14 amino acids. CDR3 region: CASSPRTSYNEQFF. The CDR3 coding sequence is TGCGCCAGCAGCCCCCGGACTAGTTACAATGAGCAGTTCTTC.

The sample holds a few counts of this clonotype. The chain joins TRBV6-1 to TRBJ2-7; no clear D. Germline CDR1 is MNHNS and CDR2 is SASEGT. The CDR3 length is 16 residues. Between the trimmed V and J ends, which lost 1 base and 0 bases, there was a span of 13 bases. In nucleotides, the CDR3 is TGTGCCAGCAGTGAAGATTTCCGACTTTACTCCTACGAGCAGTACTTC. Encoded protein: CASSEDFRLYSYEQYF.

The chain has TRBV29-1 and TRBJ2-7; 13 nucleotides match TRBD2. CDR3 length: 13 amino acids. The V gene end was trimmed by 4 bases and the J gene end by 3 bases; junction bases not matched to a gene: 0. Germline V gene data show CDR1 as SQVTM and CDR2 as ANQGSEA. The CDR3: CSVGLAGGYEQYF. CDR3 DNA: TGCAGCGTTGGACTAGCGGGGGGCTACGAGCAGTACTTC.

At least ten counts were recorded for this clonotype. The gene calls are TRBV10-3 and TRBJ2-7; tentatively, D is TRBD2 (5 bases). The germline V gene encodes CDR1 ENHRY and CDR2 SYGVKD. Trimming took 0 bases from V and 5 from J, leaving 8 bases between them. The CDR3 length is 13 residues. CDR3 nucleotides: TGTGCCATCAGTGAGTCTACCGGGGACGAGCAGTACTTC. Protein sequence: CAISESTGDEQYF.

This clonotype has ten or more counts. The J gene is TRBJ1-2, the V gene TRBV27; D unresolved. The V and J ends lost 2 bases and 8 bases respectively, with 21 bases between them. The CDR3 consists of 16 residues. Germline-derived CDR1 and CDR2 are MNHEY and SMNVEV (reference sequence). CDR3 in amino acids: CASSLRAAGALGGYTF. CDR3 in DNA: TGTGCCAGCAGTTTACGGGCGGCAGGCGCCCTGGGCGGCTACACCTTC.

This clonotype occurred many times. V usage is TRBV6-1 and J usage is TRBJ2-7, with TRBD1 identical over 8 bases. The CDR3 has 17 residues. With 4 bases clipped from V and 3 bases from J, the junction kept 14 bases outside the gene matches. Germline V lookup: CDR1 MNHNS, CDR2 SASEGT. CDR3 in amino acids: CASSGLGAGGRDYEQYF. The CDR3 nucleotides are TGTGCCAGCAGTGGACTGGGGGCAGGGGGCAGAGACTACGAGCAGTACTTC.

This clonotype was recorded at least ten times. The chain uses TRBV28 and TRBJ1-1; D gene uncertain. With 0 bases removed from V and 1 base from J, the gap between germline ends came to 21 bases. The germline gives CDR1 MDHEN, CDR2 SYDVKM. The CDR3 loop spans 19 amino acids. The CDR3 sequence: CASSLWAYGRIVQNTEAFF. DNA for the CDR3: TGTGCCAGCAGTTTATGGGCCTATGGAAGGATAGTCCAGAACACTGAAGCTTTCTTT.

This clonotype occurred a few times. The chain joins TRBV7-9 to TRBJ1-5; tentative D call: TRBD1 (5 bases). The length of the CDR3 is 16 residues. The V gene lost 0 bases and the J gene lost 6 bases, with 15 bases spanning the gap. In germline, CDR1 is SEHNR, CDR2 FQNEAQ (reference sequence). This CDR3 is CASSLAAGGLRQPQHF. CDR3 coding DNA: TGTGCCAGCAGCTTAGCAGCGGGGGGTTTGCGTCAGCCCCAGCATTTT.

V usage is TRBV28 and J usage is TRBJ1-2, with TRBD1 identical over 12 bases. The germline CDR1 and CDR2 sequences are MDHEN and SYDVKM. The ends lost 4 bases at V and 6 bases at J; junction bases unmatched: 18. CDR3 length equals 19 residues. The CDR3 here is CASSSLDPGQGAFRHGYTF. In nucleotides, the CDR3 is TGTGCCAGCAGTTCGCTCGATCCGGGACAGGGGGCTTTCCGGCATGGCTACACCTTC.

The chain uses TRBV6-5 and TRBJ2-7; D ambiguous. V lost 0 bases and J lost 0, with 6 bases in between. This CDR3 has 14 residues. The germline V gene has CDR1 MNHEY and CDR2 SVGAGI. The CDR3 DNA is TGTGCCAGCAGTTACTCGTGGAGCTCCTACGAGCAGTACTTC. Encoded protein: CASSYSWSSYEQYF.

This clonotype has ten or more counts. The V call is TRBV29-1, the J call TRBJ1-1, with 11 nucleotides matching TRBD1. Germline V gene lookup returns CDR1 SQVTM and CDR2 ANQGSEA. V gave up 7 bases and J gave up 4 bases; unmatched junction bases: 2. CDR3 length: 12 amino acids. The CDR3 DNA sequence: TGCAGCGCCGGGACAGGGGGCACTGAAGCTTTCTTT. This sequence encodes CSAGTGGTEAFF.

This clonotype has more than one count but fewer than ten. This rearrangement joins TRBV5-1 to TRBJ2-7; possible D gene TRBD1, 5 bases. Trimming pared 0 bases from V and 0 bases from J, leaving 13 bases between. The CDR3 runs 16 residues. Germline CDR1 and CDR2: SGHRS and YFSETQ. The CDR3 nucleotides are TGCGCCAGCAGCTTGGGACAGAGGAAGAGCTCCTACGAGCAGTACTTC. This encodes CASSLGQRKSSYEQYF.